One sample yielded the 12 T cell receptor beta chains listed below, sequenced in a study of CD8 T cells in ankylosing spondylitis. TCRdb ran MiXCR on the 5' RACE reads and lists one entry per CDR3 protein. The sample records hundreds of thousands of distinct CDR3 sequences, 15% to 25% being singletons. Sequencing was done on a sample of blood, either unsorted or a sorted T cell fraction (not recorded which). The receptors stem from a male donor with ankylosing spondylitis or in good health (not recorded which).

The chain recombines TRBV25-1 with TRBJ1-2; TRBD1 matches at 9 bases. The V and J ends lost 8 bases and 7 bases, in that order; junction bases with no gene match: 5. The CDR3 extends over 12 amino acids. From germline, CDR1 is MGHDK and CDR2 SYGVNS. DNA for the CDR3: TGTGCCAGCGGAGGACAGGGGTCTGGCTACACCTTC. This codes for CASGGQGSGYTF.

The chain combines TRBV29-1 with TRBJ1-2; a possible D gene is TRBD1 (5 bases). The CDR3 is made up of 14 amino acids. The V and J ends lost 0 bases and 4 bases respectively, with 12 bases between them. Germline V CDR1 and CDR2: SQVTM, ANQGSEA. This chain's CDR3 is CSVEDWEGTYGYTF. CDR3 nucleotides: TGCAGCGTTGAAGATTGGGAGGGGACCTATGGCTACACCTTC. The full variable domain, rest sourced from reference TRBV29-1 and TRBJ1-2, is SAVISQKPSRDICQRGTSLTIQCQVDSQVTMMFWYRQQPGQSLTLIATANQGSEATYESGFVIDKFPISRPNLTFSTLTVSNMSPEDSSIYLCSVEDWEGTYGYTFGSGTRLTVV.

Written as DNA, the CDR3 is TGTGCCCCAGCGGGAGGGCCGGGGACGCAGTATTTT. It yields the protein CAPAGGPGTQYF. The chain carries TRBV19 and TRBJ2-3; TRBD2 agrees at 10 bases. Germline values: CDR1 LNHDA, CDR2 SQIVND (reference sequence). J lost 9 bases, V lost 11 bases, and 8 bases had no gene match. CDR3 length: 12 residues.

V gene TRBV9 combines with J gene TRBJ2-3; either TRBD1 or TRBD2 may supply D (5 bases each). The CDR3 loop spans 15 amino acids. Germline CDR1 is SGDLS and CDR2 is YYNGEE. Trimming pared 3 bases from V and 5 bases from J, leaving 16 bases between. CDR3 DNA sequence: TGTGCCAGCAGCGCCATAGGGGCACGGGGAGATACGCAGTATTTT. Protein product: CASSAIGARGDTQYF.

There are a few counts of this clonotype. This chain uses TRBV6-6 with TRBJ2-3, with TRBD2 matching over 8 bases. The V gene end was trimmed by 7 bases and the J gene end by 6 bases; junction bases not matched to a gene: 3. Per the germline V gene, CDR1 is MNHNY and CDR2 is SVGAGI (reference sequence). The CDR3 loop spans 12 amino acids. CDR3 region: CASTRGADTQYF. CDR3 nucleotide sequence: TGTGCCAGCACGCGGGGGGCGGATACGCAGTATTTT.

This clonotype has a count of ten or more. This rearrangement joins TRBV6-1 to TRBJ1-2; D unresolved. Germline V lookup: CDR1 MNHNS, CDR2 SASEGT. V was trimmed by 8 bases and J by 2 bases, leaving 12 bases between them. CDR3 length equals 13 residues. The CDR3 loop is CASRPTGNYGYTF. CDR3 bases: TGTGCCAGCCGCCCTACCGGGAACTATGGCTACACCTTC.

This clonotype was detected a few times. V and J are TRBV5-1 and TRBJ2-1; the match to TRBD2 covers 10 bases. From germline, CDR1 is SGHRS and CDR2 YFSETQ. The CDR3 extends over 16 amino acids. V lost 2 bases to trimming and J lost 0 bases; unmatched junction nucleotides: 2. Here the CDR3 reads CASSFASGSSYNEQFF. CDR3 nucleotide sequence: TGCGCCAGCAGCTTTGCTAGCGGGAGCTCCTACAATGAGCAGTTCTTC. The variable domain in full, with the rest retrieved from reference TRBV5-1 and TRBJ2-1, is KAGVTQTPRYLIKTRGQQVTLSCSPISGHRSVSWYQQTPGQGLQFLFEYFSETQRNKGNFPGRFSGRQFSNSRSEMNVSTLELGDSALYLCASSFASGSSYNEQFFGPGTRLTVL.

The chain recombines TRBV6-1 with TRBJ2-2, with TRBD2 identical over 7 bases. The germline gives CDR1 MNHNS, CDR2 SASEGT. V lost 5 bases and J lost 5; bases outside the gene matches: 5. The CDR3 is 14 amino acids. CDR3 sequence reads: CASSRTAGTGELFF. DNA of the CDR3: TGTGCCAGCAGTCGTACAGCGGGGACCGGGGAGCTGTTTTTT.

The J gene is TRBJ2-2, the V gene TRBV24-1, with TRBD1 matching 9 bases. Trimming at V came to 0 bases and at J to 2 bases, leaving 0 bases not matched to a gene. The germline V gene has CDR1 KGHDR and CDR2 SFDVKD. This CDR3 has 16 residues. For the CDR3, the DNA is TGTGCCACCAGTGATTTGACAGGGGGCAACACCGGGGAGCTGTTTTTT. Its translation is CATSDLTGGNTGELFF.

The chain is built from TRBV5-1 and TRBJ2-3; TRBD2 might be the D (6 bases). The germline gives CDR1 SGHRS, CDR2 YFSETQ. This CDR3 is 14 amino acids long. V lost 0 bases and J lost 11, with 16 bases in between. Here the CDR3 DNA reads TGCGCCAGCAGCTTGGAGGAACTAGCAAGCGGGCAGTATTTT. Translation gives CASSLEELASGQYF.

This clonotype was recorded a few times. The chain has TRBV12-3 or TRBV12-4 and TRBJ1-6; D remains unclear. The CDR3 is 16 amino acids. Trimming left V 1 base short and J 0 bases short, with 7 bases between. CDR3 region: CASSLGASSYNSPLHF. The CDR3 coding sequence is TGTGCCAGCAGTTTAGGGGCATCCTCCTATAATTCACCCCTCCACTTT.

This chain links TRBV4-1 with TRBJ2-2; D is possibly TRBD1 (6 bases). V was trimmed by 1 base and J by 1 base, leaving 16 bases between them. The CDR3 is 18 residues long. From germline, CDR1 is MGHRA and CDR2 YSYEKL. As DNA, the CDR3 is TGCGCCAGCAGCCAAGCCTCCGTGTTACAGGGGAACACCGGGGAGCTGTTTTTT. This translates into CASSQASVLQGNTGELFF.